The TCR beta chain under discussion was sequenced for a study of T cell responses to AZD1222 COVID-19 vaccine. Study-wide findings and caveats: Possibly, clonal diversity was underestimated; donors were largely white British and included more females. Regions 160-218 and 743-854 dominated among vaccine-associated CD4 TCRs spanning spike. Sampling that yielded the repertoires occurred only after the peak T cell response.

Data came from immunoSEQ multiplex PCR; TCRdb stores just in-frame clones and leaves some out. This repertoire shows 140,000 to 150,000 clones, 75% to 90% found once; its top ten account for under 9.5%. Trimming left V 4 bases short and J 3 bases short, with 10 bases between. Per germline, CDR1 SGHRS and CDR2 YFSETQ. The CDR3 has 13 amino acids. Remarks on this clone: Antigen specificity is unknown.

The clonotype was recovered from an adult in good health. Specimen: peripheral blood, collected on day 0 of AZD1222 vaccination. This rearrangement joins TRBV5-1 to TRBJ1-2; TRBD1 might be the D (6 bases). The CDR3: CASSLGQYYGYTF. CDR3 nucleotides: TGCGCCAGCAGCCTCGGACAGTACTATGGCTACACCTTC.